A selection of T cell receptor beta chains follows, all from one sample in a study of T cell responses to AZD1222 COVID-19 vaccine. Profiled with immunoSEQ multiplex PCR; TCRdb holds only in-frame clones, not every one. The table has 150,000 or so clones, under 90% seen once. The material was peripheral blood, obtained on day 0 of AZD1222 vaccination. The source of these receptors is an adult in good health. The conserved cysteine and the conserved F or W are not part of the CDR3 here. Rows may omit the clone size; those that give it use once, few, many or a size class.

v_call	clone_size	j_call	cdr3_aa
TRBV5-5	once	TRBJ2-7	ASSLRTGYDEQY
TRBV4-1	NA	TRBJ2-7	ASKDSPHSYEQY
TRBV5-4	NA	TRBJ1-1	ASTGQENTEAF
TRBV4-1	NA	TRBJ1-6	ASSERTPQNSPLH
TRBV18	NA	TRBJ1-2	ASSPSQGMIGAYGYT
TRBV4-2	NA	TRBJ1-2	ASSQGAVGVGYGYT
TRBV10-3	NA	TRBJ1-3	AISPTGNVRGNTIY
TRBV3-1/TRBV3-2	NA	TRBJ2-1	AARGKLNEQF
TRBV7-6	NA	TRBJ1-1	ASTLFGNTEAF
TRBV19	NA	TRBJ1-4	ASRDFPSSVEKLF
TRBV30	NA	TRBJ1-2	AYQDLNYGYT
TRBV4-2	NA	TRBJ1-5	ASSQEGASNQPQH
TRBV27	once	TRBJ1-6	ASSPTSDRGVLH
TRBV4-3	NA	TRBJ2-3	ASSQVLLATSPRTDTQY
TRBV7-2	NA	TRBJ2-3	ASSFGLAGAPGTDTQY
TRBV9	NA	TRBJ2-2	ASSVVTAGELF
TRBV4-3	NA	TRBJ2-1	ASSQEGQTYNEQF
TRBV2	NA	TRBJ2-7	ASKKGLSSVEQY
TRBV5-4	once	TRBJ1-1	ASSASHGANTEAF
TRBV3-1/TRBV3-2	once	TRBJ1-1	ASSQGVAGAGTEAF
TRBV12-3/TRBV12-4	NA	TRBJ1-1	ASSFPLTEAF
TRBV27	NA	TRBJ1-2	ASSFGGSDYGYT
TRBV27	once	TRBJ1-2	ASSLSNRGPTANYGYT
TRBV18	NA	TRBJ1-1	ASSPIGTGARSEAF
TRBV5-1	NA	TRBJ1-1	ATHLGGAGNTEAF
TRBV6-5	NA	TRBJ2-1	ASSYSPAGGGNEQF
TRBV5-1	NA	TRBJ1-4	ASSLRGRSLAANEKLF
TRBV30	NA	TRBJ2-2	AWSSRTGFTGELF
TRBV10-3	NA	TRBJ2-5	AISERGGGGETQY
TRBV7-8	NA	TRBJ2-2	ASSPGLVGAGELF
TRBV25-1	few	TRBJ1-5	ASTGGLGQPQH
TRBV4-1	once	TRBJ2-3	ASSQDASTDTQY
TRBV5-1	NA	TRBJ1-1	ASSLEGEAF
TRBV27	once	TRBJ1-5	ASSSRQGIPGNQPQH
TRBV12-1	NA	TRBJ2-3	ASSFAITSDTQY